The 21 T cell receptor beta chains below were found in one sample sequenced in a study of T cells after yellow fever vaccination (dated by TCRdb to between 2019 and 2020). Receptor libraries were prepared by 5' RACE. The listed sequencing device is Illumina NovaSeq 6000. In-frame beta chains were kept once TCRdb had trimmed the public reads at Q25 with fastp and called clones with MiXCR. Each CDR3 protein appears once, grouped with its most common genes and DNA. Here the sample has some 220,000 distinct CDR3 sequences; roughly 3% occur a single time. The ten largest clonotypes hold around 3% of the sample. The treatment or condition label here, explained by the study, means: live attenuated yellow fever vaccine strain. Specimen: CD4+ T cells sorted from PBMCs, collected 10 days after the yellow fever booster vaccination. These receptor sequences come from a man between 18 and 29 years old who received the YFV17D yellow fever vaccine.

The V and J genes are TRBV7-2 and TRBJ1-5; tentative D call: TRBD1 (6 bases). CDR3 length: 14 amino acids. Germline values: CDR1 SGHTA, CDR2 FQGNSA. V was pared by 1 base and J by 4 bases, with 8 bases between. The CDR3 loop reads CASSLETGNQPQHF. The CDR3 DNA follows: TGTGCCAGCAGCTTAGAAACAGGGAATCAGCCCCAGCATTTT.

The chain has TRBV29-1 and TRBJ1-2; D call uncertain. V dropped 4 bases and J dropped 4 bases, with 10 bases sitting between them. The CDR3 loop spans 12 amino acids. Looked up from germline, CDR1 is SQVTM and CDR2 is ANQGSEA. CDR3 in DNA: TGCAGCGTTGTCCCTGCCGTCTATGGCTACACCTTC. Translation: CSVVPAVYGYTF.

This clonotype has ten or more counts. This rearrangement joins TRBV12-3 or TRBV12-4 to TRBJ2-2; 10 bases align to TRBD1. This CDR3 region has 14 residues. J gave up 8 bases and V 7 bases, and 7 bases lay outside the gene matches. CDR3 residues: CASTRDRGRGELFF. The CDR3 coding sequence is TGTGCCAGCACCCGGGACAGGGGAAGGGGGGAGCTGTTTTTT.

This clonotype was detected ten times or more. This chain links TRBV12-3 or TRBV12-4 with TRBJ2-1; TRBD1 is a possible D gene (6 bases). V was shortened by 1 base and J by 9 bases, with 7 bases between the two germline ends. The CDR3 is 12 residues long. The CDR3 nucleotides read TGTGCCAGCAGTTTAGGGGGGCTTGAGCAGTTCTTC. This encodes CASSLGGLEQFF.

The J gene is TRBJ2-5, the V gene TRBV7-6; no clear D gene. V lost 1 base to trimming and J lost 4 bases, with 7 bases between them. The CDR3 sequence is 13 residues long. Germline V gives CDR1 SGHVS, CDR2 FNYEAQ. The CDR3 DNA reads TGTGCCAGCAGCTTAGGACCAAGAGAGACCCAGTACTTC. Translated: CASSLGPRETQYF.

Only a few counts were recorded for this clonotype. The chain is built from TRBV12-3 or TRBV12-4 and TRBJ1-5, with 8 bases identical to TRBD1. This CDR3 is built from 14 residues. V trimming: 7 bases; J trimming: 0 bases; junction bases outside the gene matches: 2. In nucleotides, the CDR3 is TGTGCCAGCAACGACAGGGGTAGCAATCAGCCCCAGCATTTT. It translates to CASNDRGSNQPQHF.

This chain connects TRBV3-1 to TRBJ1-5; no reliable D call. Germline V gene lookup returns CDR1 LGHDT and CDR2 YNNKEL (reference sequence). This CDR3 is built from 16 residues. The V end was cut by 5 bases, the J end by 3 bases, with 17 bases between. CDR3 region: CASSDGFSLFNQPQHF. The CDR3 nucleotides are TGTGCCAGCAGCGACGGGTTCTCCCTCTTCAATCAGCCCCAGCATTTT.

This clonotype was recorded many times. V gene TRBV29-1 combines with J gene TRBJ2-3; 8 bases align to TRBD1. The V segment lost 6 bases and the J segment 0 bases; nucleotides outside the gene matches: 2. CDR3 length: 13 amino acids. The germline V gene has CDR1 SQVTM and CDR2 ANQGSEA. Written as DNA, the CDR3 is TGCAGCGTGGACAGGGCGAGCACAGATACGCAGTATTTT. This sequence encodes CSVDRASTDTQYF.

The sample holds a few counts of this clonotype. The CDR3 spells CASSLGLGGAGGETQYF. CDR3 coding DNA: TGTGCCAGCAGTTTAGGACTCGGGGGGGCCGGTGGAGAGACCCAGTACTTC. The V call is TRBV6-5, the J call TRBJ2-5; 8 bases align to TRBD2. Germline V gene data show CDR1 as MNHEY and CDR2 as SVGAGI. V gave up 4 bases and J gave up 4 bases; unmatched junction bases: 14. This CDR3 has 17 residues.

Here the CDR3 reads CASSLDRLGGYTF. Here the CDR3 DNA reads TGCGCCAGCAGCTTGGACAGGCTGGGTGGCTACACCTTC. This chain links TRBV5-1 with TRBJ1-2, with TRBD1 as a possible D gene (5 bases). V dropped 0 bases and J dropped 7 bases, with 10 bases sitting between them. The CDR3 totals 13 residues. Germline loops: CDR1 SGHRS, CDR2 YFSETQ.

V usage is TRBV20-1 and J usage is TRBJ2-2, with 8 bases fitting TRBD2. The V gene end was trimmed by 3 bases and the J gene end by 9 bases; junction bases not matched to a gene: 3. Germline values: CDR1 DFQATT, CDR2 SNEGSKA (reference sequence). The CDR3 runs to 12 residues. The CDR3 reads CSASASGRELFF. DNA for the CDR3: TGCAGTGCTAGTGCTAGCGGGCGGGAGCTGTTTTTT.

The sample holds many counts of this clonotype. In DNA form, the CDR3 reads TGTGCCACCAGCAGAGATGCGGGGTTGGAGACCCAGTACTTC. Its protein is CATSRDAGLETQYF. The V gene is TRBV15, the J gene TRBJ2-5, with D perhaps matching TRBD2 (6 bases). This CDR3 contains 14 residues. The germline CDR1 and CDR2 sequences are LNHNV and YYDKDF (reference sequence). V lost 0 bases and J 5 bases, leaving 10 bases between the germline ends.

The CDR3 loop is CASSGYSGANVLTF. In DNA form, the CDR3 reads TGTGCCAGCAGCGGGTATTCTGGGGCCAACGTCCTGACTTTC. V usage is TRBV28 and J usage is TRBJ2-6; D ambiguous. Trimming took off 6 bases at V and 1 base at J, with 7 bases between the two ends. Germline V gene data show CDR1 as MDHEN and CDR2 as SYDVKM. The CDR3 is 14 residues long. Drawing the rest from reference TRBV28 and TRBJ2-6, the complete variable domain is DVKVTQSSRYLVKRTGEKVFLECVQDMDHENMFWYRQDPGLGLRLIYFSYDVKMKEKGDIPEGYSVSREKKERFSLILESASTNQTSMYLCASSGYSGANVLTFGAGSRLTVL.

This clonotype was counted ten times or more. The V call is TRBV5-1, the J call TRBJ2-1, with TRBD2 identical over 7 bases. V shed 0 bases, J shed 9 bases, and the junction held 9 bases outside the gene matches. CDR3 length equals 15 residues. Germline V gene lookup returns CDR1 SGHRS and CDR2 YFSETQ. DNA of the CDR3: TGCGCCAGCAGCTTGGACGGACTAGGGGCGGTTGAGCAGTTCTTC. Protein: CASSLDGLGAVEQFF.

This clonotype showed up many times. The chain carries TRBV5-1 and TRBJ2-1; TRBD1 is a possible D gene (5 bases). CDR3 length equals 14 residues. Trimming pared 4 bases from V and 8 bases from J, leaving 16 bases between. The germline CDR1 and CDR2 sequences are SGHRS and YFSETQ. The chain's CDR3 is CASSRTTTTHEQFF. DNA of the CDR3: TGCGCCAGCAGCCGGACAACAACTACTCATGAGCAGTTCTTC.

This chain joins TRBV5-6 and TRBJ1-3; tentatively, D is TRBD1 (5 bases). Germline V lookup: CDR1 SGHDT, CDR2 YYEEEE. This CDR3 has 14 residues. V lost 2 bases and J 4 bases, leaving 10 bases between the germline ends. CDR3 in amino acids: CASSLIGTGNTIYF. In DNA form, the CDR3 reads TGTGCCAGCAGCTTAATTGGGACCGGAAACACCATATATTTT.

This clonotype was seen at least ten times. The V call is TRBV15, the J call TRBJ1-2; D is unclear. The germline CDR1 and CDR2 sequences are LNHNV and YYDKDF (reference sequence). CDR3 length equals 13 residues. V was clipped by 0 bases and J by 2 bases, with 4 bases between them. In DNA, the CDR3 is TGTGCCACCAGCAGAGATGGGAACTATGGCTACACCTTC. Translation gives CATSRDGNYGYTF.

This chain links TRBV19 with TRBJ1-6; D remains unclear. Germline CDR1 LNHDA, CDR2 SQIVND (reference sequence). Trimming shortened V by 9 bases and J by 9 bases, and 15 bases separated the two germline ends. The CDR3 has 13 amino acids. CDR3 residues: CASTGTWGSPLHF. The DNA for the CDR3 is TGTGCCAGCACGGGAACCTGGGGTTCACCCCTCCACTTT.

This clonotype was picked up many times. The chain recombines TRBV29-1 with TRBJ1-1, with D possibly TRBD1 on 6 matching bases. The CDR3 spans 14 residues. Germline V lookup: CDR1 SQVTM, CDR2 ANQGSEA. V was clipped by 7 bases and J by 0 bases, with 15 bases between them. For the CDR3, the DNA is TGCAGCGCAAACCTGGGGGCGGTGAACACTGAAGCTTTCTTT. This sequence encodes CSANLGAVNTEAFF.

This clonotype was picked up a small number of times. The V call is TRBV12-3 or TRBV12-4, the J call TRBJ2-4, with D perhaps given as TRBD1 or TRBD2 (5 bases each). V was shortened by 1 base and J by 1 base, with 14 bases between the two germline ends. The CDR3 sequence is 17 residues long. The chain's CDR3 is CASSLVFGAGAKNIQYF. CDR3 sequence (DNA): TGTGCCAGCAGTTTAGTATTCGGGGCAGGGGCCAAAAACATTCAGTACTTC.

This clonotype was observed a handful of times. DNA for the CDR3: TGTGCCAGCAGCCAGGGGCAGAGTCGCAAAGCTTTCTTT. Protein sequence: CASSQGQSRKAFF. The V and J genes are TRBV12-3 or TRBV12-4 and TRBJ1-1; the D gene is possibly TRBD1 (6 bases). V was pared by 6 bases and J by 9 bases, with 17 bases between. This CDR3 spans 13 amino acids.